The present TCR beta chain was sequenced within a study of T cell responses to AZD1222 COVID-19 vaccine (dated by TCRdb to the early 2020s). A note on the overall study: AZD1222 recipients whose second dose came at about 4 weeks and those whose second dose came at about 12 weeks were combined into one group, since spike-specific TCR depth and breadth did not differ between the two schedules. A total of 230 to 250 trial participants underwent TCR sequencing, of whom more than 200 had received two doses of AZD1222 and some 25 had received two doses of the MenACWY control vaccine. Trial participants were enrolled by age into subgroups of 18-55, 56-69 and 70-plus years, and around 150, 28 and 57 TCR-sequenced participants, respectively, were included in these subgroups.

The CDR3 regions of human TCRbeta chains were analyzed by immunosequencing. Regarding the original processing steps: TCRs in the repertoires were compared against a reference library of SARS-CoV-2-specific TCRs that had been generated with the MIRA antigen-specificity platform. Breadth meant the fraction of unique TCRs that were SARS-CoV-2-associated, whereas depth meant the fraction of total T cells that were SARS-CoV-2-associated. Using the MIRA data, each spike-specific TCR was mapped to the spike region that the TCR reacts to and placed in a CD4 or CD8 class. Log10-transformed breadth and depth values were compared by one-way ANOVA with Sidak's multiple comparisons tests. The table was pulled from immuneACCESS by TCRdb, which kept in-frame rearrangements only. Such tables lose some clones; where checked, under half of the loss comes from unresolved V genes, and the rest has no known cause. D and trimming were read from the DNA, whereas the V and J calls and clone size are those reported in that table. This sample has roughly 140,000 clones in its table, and about 95% of those were observed once. The top ten clonotypes cover around 1.3% of the sample.

Concerning this clone: No antigen is known for it. No base qualities exist here, and no much larger clone lies one base off it.

V is trimmed back by 5 bases and J by 5 bases, and the junction contains 10 bases that no gene match accounts for. In the germline V gene (reference sequence), CDR1 corresponds to LNHDA and CDR2 to SQIVND. The CDR3 measures 15 amino acids from cysteine to phenylalanine. Solely the CDR3 DNA is kept, with 45 bases framed from the first base. The time point label on this specimen signifies: baseline before first vaccination. Samples from vaccinated people were obtained from the UK trials COV001 and COV002, which included a single-blind randomized controlled phase 2/3 trial of AZD1222 (ChAdOx1 nCoV-19) in healthy adults. Trial participant PBMC samples were collected at day 0 and day 28 after the second dose for TCRbeta chain sequencing. General conclusions and limits of the study: Nearly half of unique spike-specific TCRs reportedly recognized epitopes outside regions mutated in the B.1.351 and B.1.1.7 variants. The vaccine-associated CD4 TCRs covered the entire spike protein, and the dominant responses fell in regions 160-218 and 743-854. Conclusions about previously exposed vaccinees were limited because only six AZD1222 recipients were SARS-CoV-2 seropositive at baseline. Because no day 14 peak-response samples were available, repertoires were characterized only after the peak T cell response. A significant rise in spike-specific TCR breadth and depth was observed after two AZD1222 doses relative to day 0 and relative to MenACWY recipients. The 56-69-year group was small, and its depth increase did not reach significance, likely because of low power. Most participants were white British and females outnumbered males, and the authors suggested that clonal diversity may have been underestimated.

Sequencing was performed on peripheral blood, taken on day 0 of AZD1222 vaccination. The sequence joins TRBV19 to TRBJ1-1; a stretch of 8 junction bases matches TRBD1. This clonotype was sampled from an adult in good health. The CDR3 protein is CASSVGDRTATEAFF. The DNA is as follows: TGTGCCAGTAGTGTCGGGGACAGGACGGCGACTGAAGCTTTCTTT.